These T cell receptor beta chains were read from a single sample in a study of T cells in Graves' hyperthyroidism and ophthalmopathy. MiXCR was run by TCRdb on the multiplex PCR reads, yielding one entry per CDR3 protein. This sample has around 340,000 distinct CDR3 sequences, with roughly 21% found just once. Sequenced input: blood. The receptors stem from a woman aged 50 to 65 with Graves' hyperthyroidism. Each CDR3 is given with its conserved first and last residue. The D gene is left open where the match is weak. The size field is filled for only some rows; it gives once, few, many or a size class.

CDR3 DNA | CDR3 protein | J gene | V gene | D gene | clone size
TGTGCCAGCAGTCGACAAAGACTAGCGGCTAGCACAGATACGCAGTATTTT | CASSRQRLAASTDTQYF | TRBJ2-3 | TRBV28 | TRBD2 | many
TGTGCCAGCAGCCAAACTAGCGGGGGGGCCGGTGAGCAGTTCTTC | CASSQTSGGAGEQFF | TRBJ2-1 | TRBV11-3 | TRBD2 | many
TGTGCCATCAGTGAGTCACAGGGGGCTACTGGGGCCAACGTCCTGACTTTC | CAISESQGATGANVLTF | TRBJ2-6 | TRBV10-3 | TRBD1 | few
TGTGCCAGCAGCATCCGGACTAGCGGGCCATACAATGAGCAGTTCTTC | CASSIRTSGPYNEQFF | TRBJ2-1 | TRBV11-2 | TRBD2 | -
TGCAGTGCTAGAATGGGAACCGGGGAGCTGTTTTTT | CSARMGTGELFF | TRBJ2-2 | TRBV20-1 | - | few
TGTGCCAGCAGTTTTAGGGGTGTCGGGGGTCAGCCCCAGCATTTT | CASSFRGVGGQPQHF | TRBJ1-5 | TRBV12-3/TRBV12-4 | - | -
TGTGCCACGAAGGACTTTTCCGGGACCCAGTACTTC | CATKDFSGTQYF | TRBJ2-5 | TRBV24-1 | - | many
TGTGCCAGCAGCGGGAATGGCAATCAGCCCCAGCATTTT | CASSGNGNQPQHF | TRBJ1-5 | TRBV9 | - | -
TGCAGTGCTAGCGCTCTAGAGGAGGCACCCCTCCACTTT | CSASALEEAPLHF | TRBJ1-6 | TRBV20-1 | - | many
TGTGCCTGGAGGGGACTACAGGGGACTGGGACTGAAGCTTTCTTT | CAWRGLQGTGTEAFF | TRBJ1-1 | TRBV30 | TRBD1 | many
TGTGCCAGCAAAACAGGGGACCATAATTCACCCCTCCACTTT | CASKTGDHNSPLHF | TRBJ1-6 | TRBV7-2 | TRBD1 | -
TGTGCCAGCAGCTTTGGACAGGCCCTCAATGAGCAGTTCTTC | CASSFGQALNEQFF | TRBJ2-1 | TRBV3-1 | TRBD1 | many
TGTGCCAGCAGTTCGCAGGGGATCTTGAATGAAAAACTGTTTTTT | CASSSQGILNEKLFF | TRBJ1-4 | TRBV27 | - | many
TGTGCCAGCAGCCCTCCCATGACCTACGAGCAGTACTTC | CASSPPMTYEQYF | TRBJ2-7 | TRBV7-2 | - | many
TGTGCCAGCAGTTTCAGTGGGCCTTGGGAAAAACTGTTTTTT | CASSFSGPWEKLFF | TRBJ1-4 | TRBV6-1 | - | -
TGTGCCAGCAGCTTAGACCGAGGGACCGGGGAGCTGTTTTTT | CASSLDRGTGELFF | TRBJ2-2 | TRBV11-1 | - | many
TGTGCCAGCAGTTCCGGGACAGGGGGTGGCAATCAGCCCCAGCATTTT | CASSSGTGGGNQPQHF | TRBJ1-5 | TRBV6-1 | TRBD1 | many
TGCAGCGTGAAGGGAGCGGGCTATCACAATGAGCAGTTCTTC | CSVKGAGYHNEQFF | TRBJ2-1 | TRBV29-1 | - | -
TGTGCCAGCAGCCCCGGACAGTCGACCCATCGCGGGAGGGCCCACAATGAGCAGTTCTTC | CASSPGQSTHRGRAHNEQFF | TRBJ2-1 | TRBV11-3 | TRBD2 | few
TGTGCCAGCAGCCTCCAGGGAAGGGAGCAGCCCCAGCATTTT | CASSLQGREQPQHF | TRBJ1-5 | TRBV7-9 | - | many
TGTGCCAGCAGGGGAGAAGAAAAACTGTTTTTT | CASRGEEKLFF | TRBJ1-4 | TRBV27 | - | few
TGCAGTGCCAGCCACGGACAGCGGGGCTACACCTTC | CSASHGQRGYTF | TRBJ1-2 | TRBV20-1 | - | -